This T cell receptor beta chain was sequenced during a study of cytomegalovirus exposure and HLA in healthy donors. Across the whole study: Inside one of the first data releases sat around 85 million unique TCRs taken from HLA-typed donors.

Use of 60 Vbeta and 13 Jbeta primers characterized the PCR. Generated by immunoSEQ multiplex PCR, the TCRdb table keeps only in-frame clones and is missing some. There are 150,000 to 200,000 clones in the sample; about 71% occur only once, and 1.1% to 1.5% lies in the top ten. From germline, CDR1 is MNHNS and CDR2 SASEGT. J gave up 7 bases and V 2 bases, and 13 bases lay outside the gene matches. The CDR3 has 16 residues. This clone came up a few times. Sequencing used PBMCs. The sequence was obtained from a man aged 50 or older in good health and CMV-seronegative. The rearrangement uses TRBV6-1 and TRBJ2-7, with TRBD1 matching over 8 bases. CDR3 DNA sequence: TGTGCCAGCAGTGAAAGAGGGGTCAGGGGGCGCTGGGAGCAGTACTTC. Protein product: CASSERGVRGRWEQYF.